A selection of T cell receptor beta chains follows, all from one sample in a study of shared clonotypes between healthy human individuals. TCRdb's table, derived via immunoSEQ multiplex PCR, lists solely in-frame clones and lacks some. Of approximately 1,000,000 clones listed, 60% to 85% are singletons. The sequencing input was memory CD4+ T cells from PBMCs. Source of these receptors: a man aged 18 to 35 in good health. Some clones in this sample may be carry-over from other donors' samples. Each CDR3 is given with its conserved first and last residue. Fields, in order: V gene, D gene, J gene, clone size, CDR3 protein, CDR3 DNA. The D gene is left open where the match is weak. Clone sizes are given selectively: once, few, many, or a class where the clone is expanded.

TRBV7-9	-	TRBJ1-2	many	CASSVSGYGYTF	TGTGCCAGCAGCGTGTCGGGGTATGGCTACACCTTC
TRBV2	TRBD2	TRBJ2-3	many	CASSERLAGNTDTQYF	TGTGCCAGCAGTGAAAGACTAGCGGGAAACACAGATACGCAGTATTTT
TRBV9	-	TRBJ2-3	-	CASNQGSSDTQYF	TGTGCCAGCAACCAAGGTAGTTCAGATACGCAGTATTTT
TRBV5-1	TRBD2	TRBJ2-1	many	CASSQGLVSGYEQFF	TGCGCCAGCAGCCAGGGACTAGTGAGCGGCTATGAGCAGTTCTTC
TRBV7-2	TRBD1	TRBJ1-6	-	CASTTTGVSPLHF	TGTGCCAGCACTACTACAGGGGTCTCACCCCTCCACTTT
TRBV27	-	TRBJ2-5	once	CASSLHKGGETQYF	TGTGCCAGCAGTTTACATAAAGGGGGAGAGACCCAGTACTTC
TRBV28	-	TRBJ1-3	once	CASLYRDIGNTIYF	TGTGCCAGCTTATACAGGGACATAGGAAACACCATATATTTT
TRBV11-2	TRBD1	TRBJ1-2	-	CASSPRRPGQGAGGYTF	TGTGCCAGCAGCCCTAGACGGCCGGGACAGGGGGCGGGTGGCTACACCTTC
TRBV2	TRBD1	TRBJ2-4	-	CASTLVGTGYFQYF	TGTGCCAGCACCCTCGTAGGGACAGGGTATTTTCAGTACTTC
TRBV4-1	TRBD2	TRBJ2-7	-	CASSRGRVGYEQYF	TGCGCCAGCAGCCGAGGGAGGGTAGGCTACGAGCAGTACTTC
TRBV9	TRBD1	TRBJ2-1	-	CASSVEGQGRYNEQFF	TGTGCCAGCAGCGTAGAGGGACAGGGAAGGTACAATGAGCAGTTCTTC
TRBV30	-	TRBJ1-2	-	CAWSVRQYHTF	TGTGCCTGGAGTGTGCGCCAATACCACACCTTC
TRBV28	-	TRBJ2-7	-	CASFKWGLIYEQYF	TGTGCCAGTTTCAAGTGGGGACTTATCTACGAGCAGTACTTC
TRBV28	-	TRBJ1-2	once	CASTTAENYGYTF	TGTGCCAGCACTACGGCAGAGAACTATGGCTACACCTTC
TRBV6-6	TRBD2	TRBJ2-3	-	CASSSYSGRGTDTQYF	TGTGCCAGCAGTTCGTACAGCGGGAGAGGCACAGATACGCAGTATTTT
TRBV28	-	TRBJ1-3	-	CASNRRSSGNTIYF	TGTGCCAGCAACCGGAGATCCTCTGGAAACACCATATATTTT
TRBV5-4	TRBD1	TRBJ1-1	-	CASSSATGVTEAFF	TGTGCCAGCAGCTCCGCGACAGGGGTCACTGAAGCTTTCTTT
TRBV5-1	TRBD1	TRBJ2-5	few	CASSSTGYSEETQYF	TGCGCCAGCAGCTCGACAGGGTACAGTGAAGAGACCCAGTACTTC
TRBV6-5	-	TRBJ1-6	-	CASSSRTPSIGSPLHF	TGTGCCAGCAGTTCCCGGACCCCTTCGATTGGGTCACCCCTCCACTTT
TRBV13	-	TRBJ2-5	few	CASSLVGTQETQYF	TGTGCCAGCAGCTTGGTGGGGACCCAAGAGACCCAGTACTTC
TRBV30	-	TRBJ2-3	few	CAWSVLSADTQYF	TGTGCCTGGAGTGTTCTTTCTGCAGATACGCAGTATTTT
TRBV7-9	-	TRBJ1-1	-	CASREGLNTEAFF	TGTGCCAGCAGGGAGGGGCTGAACACTGAAGCTTTCTTT
TRBV18	TRBD1	TRBJ2-7	-	CASSIGGTGNEQYF	TGTGCCAGCTCAATTGGGGGGACAGGGAACGAGCAGTACTTC
TRBV5-1	-	TRBJ2-7	-	CASSLEGRGSYEQYF	TGCGCCAGCAGCTTGGAAGGGAGGGGGTCCTACGAGCAGTACTTC
TRBV5-4	-	TRBJ1-2	once	CASSLRANYGYTF	TGTGCCAGCAGCCTCAGGGCTAACTATGGCTACACCTTC
TRBV11-2	-	TRBJ2-7	-	CASSPGQPSSYEQYF	TGTGCCAGCAGCCCCGGACAGCCGAGCTCCTACGAGCAGTACTTC
TRBV6-6	TRBD2	TRBJ2-7	-	CASSSEREYDEQYF	TGTGCCAGCAGTTCTGAGCGGGAATACGACGAGCAGTACTTC
TRBV5-6	-	TRBJ1-2	-	CASSLGWAAANYGYTF	TGTGCCAGCAGCTTGGGTTGGGCAGCCGCTAACTATGGCTACACCTTC
TRBV5-4	TRBD1	TRBJ2-5	-	CASSFPTGDQETQYF	TGTGCCAGCAGCTTTCCGACAGGGGATCAAGAGACCCAGTACTTC
TRBV19	TRBD2	TRBJ2-5	-	CASSIGRGAVETQYF	TGTGCCAGTAGTATAGGGCGGGGGGCTGTAGAGACCCAGTACTTC
TRBV5-1	-	TRBJ2-2	-	CASSLAEGLGTGELFF	TGCGCCAGCAGCTTGGCTGAGGGCCTGGGCACCGGGGAGCTGTTTTTT
TRBV11-3	-	TRBJ2-5	-	CASSYGTSQETQYF	TGTGCCAGCAGCTATGGGACTTCCCAAGAGACCCAGTACTTC
TRBV6-5	-	TRBJ2-4	-	CASSSPTGARNIQYF	TGTGCCAGCAGTTCCCCGACGGGGGCCAGGAACATTCAGTACTTC
TRBV30	TRBD2	TRBJ2-1	-	CATLAGARLWQFF	TGTGCCACACTAGCGGGAGCCCGCCTTTGGCAGTTCTTC
TRBV29-1	-	TRBJ2-1	-	CSAGRRGTLYNEQFF	TGCAGCGCCGGCCGACGGGGAACCCTTTACAATGAGCAGTTCTTC
TRBV27	-	TRBJ2-7	once	CASSTRQVGYEQYF	TGTGCCAGCAGTACGCGACAGGTGGGCTACGAGCAGTACTTC
TRBV7-2	-	TRBJ1-3	-	CASSLGQGNTIYF	TGTGCCAGCAGCTTAGGACAGGGAAACACCATATATTTT
TRBV19	TRBD2	TRBJ2-1	few	CASSISPGLAGGTQFF	TGTGCCAGTAGTATTAGCCCAGGACTAGCGGGAGGAACGCAGTTCTTC
TRBV25-1	-	TRBJ2-2	-	CASSVVSPNTGELFF	TGTGCCAGCAGTGTTGTTAGCCCGAACACCGGGGAGCTGTTTTTT
TRBV7-2	-	TRBJ2-7	-	CASSADREALYYEQYF	TGTGCCAGCAGCGCCGACAGGGAGGCTCTCTATTACGAGCAGTACTTC
TRBV28	-	TRBJ1-2	few	CASSFSGTPGGYTF	TGTGCCAGCAGTTTCTCCGGGACGCCGGGTGGCTACACCTTC
TRBV20-1	-	TRBJ2-1	-	CSMVPYNEQFF	TGCAGTATGGTACCCTACAATGAGCAGTTCTTC
TRBV27	TRBD2	TRBJ2-1	-	CASRELGTSVYNEQFF	TGTGCCAGCAGAGAACTAGGGACTAGCGTTTACAATGAGCAGTTCTTC
TRBV20-1	-	TRBJ2-7	-	CSAGAHEQYF	TGCAGTGCCGGAGCCCACGAGCAGTACTTC
TRBV28	-	TRBJ2-7	once	CASISAGQSSYEQYF	TGTGCCAGCATCTCTGCGGGACAGAGCTCCTACGAGCAGTACTTC
TRBV5-1	-	TRBJ1-1	once	CASSLLQGRTTEAFF	TGCGCCAGCAGCTTGCTCCAGGGACGGACCACTGAAGCTTTCTTT
TRBV5-1	TRBD1	TRBJ2-1	-	CASSPGQGEQFF	TGCGCCAGCAGCCCGGGACAGGGGGAGCAGTTCTTC
TRBV7-2	-	TRBJ2-1	many	CASTYHYNEQFF	TGTGCCAGCACCTACCATTACAATGAGCAGTTCTTC
TRBV19	TRBD2	TRBJ2-1	-	CASSILAGEGNEQFF	TGTGCCAGTAGTATCCTAGCGGGAGAAGGCAATGAGCAGTTCTTC
TRBV6-1	-	TRBJ2-7	-	CASSEGEERYEQYF	TGTGCCAGCAGTGAAGGTGAGGAACGCTACGAGCAGTACTTC
TRBV11-2	-	TRBJ1-2	-	CASTPGIGNYGYTF	TGTGCCAGCACCCCCGGAATCGGTAACTATGGCTACACCTTC
TRBV11-2	-	TRBJ1-2	-	CASRGYSGDYGYTF	TGTGCCAGCAGAGGCTACTCTGGGGACTATGGCTACACCTTC
TRBV29-1	TRBD1	TRBJ1-1	-	CSVGTGDDSAFF	TGCAGCGTTGGGACAGGGGATGATTCGGCTTTCTTT
TRBV4-3	-	TRBJ2-5	-	CASSQRGGLETQYF	TGCGCCAGCAGCCAGAGAGGGGGGCTCGAGACCCAGTACTTC
TRBV11-3	-	TRBJ2-6	-	CASSHSRSGANVLTF	TGTGCCAGCAGCCACAGTAGATCTGGGGCCAACGTCCTGACTTTC